Below are 27 T cell receptor beta chains sequenced from a single sample in a study of T cell responses to AZD1222 COVID-19 vaccine. Measured with immunoSEQ multiplex PCR; TCRdb has only the in-frame clones, and not every one. The data contain around 100,000 clones, 88% of them seen just once; the ten biggest clones take up more than 8%. Source: peripheral blood, taken on day 0 of AZD1222 vaccination. These receptors all stem from an adult in good health.

This clone occurred a few times. This chain uses TRBV11-2 with TRBJ1-4, with D tentatively TRBD1 (5 bases). CDR1 is SGHAT, CDR2 FQNNGV, per germline. The CDR3 totals 15 residues. V lost 1 base, J lost 2 bases, and 8 bases lay in between. This CDR3 reads CASSLVAGTNEKLFF. The DNA of the CDR3 is TGTGCCAGCAGCTTAGTGGCAGGGACTAATGAAAAACTGTTTTTT.

The chain has TRBV25-1 and TRBJ2-1, with a weak D call TRBD2 (6 bases). The CDR3 is 17 residues long. CDR1 and CDR2 from the germline V gene are MGHDK and SYGVNS. With 4 bases removed from V and 5 bases from J, the gap between germline ends came to 21 bases. DNA for the CDR3: TGTGCCAGCAGTGCTCATTCGTCGGGGGAGTCCCACAATGAGCAGTTCTTC. Translating it yields CASSAHSSGESHNEQFF.

This chain joins TRBV6-2 or TRBV6-3 and TRBJ1-1; D is undetermined. The CDR3 has 12 residues. Trimming pared 4 bases from V and 6 bases from J, leaving 9 bases between. The germline CDR1 and CDR2 sequences are MNHEY and SVGEGT. CDR3 region: CASSSAFSEAFF. CDR3 DNA sequence: TGTGCCAGCAGTTCGGCGTTTTCTGAAGCTTTCTTT.

The chain uses TRBV12-3 or TRBV12-4 and TRBJ1-2; weak D call: TRBD1 (6 bases). The CDR3 consists of 12 residues. Deletions cut 2 bases from V and 7 bases from J, with 8 bases between. CDR3 loop: CASSLPGAGYTF. DNA for the CDR3: TGTGCCAGCAGTTTACCGGGGGCTGGCTACACCTTC.

The chain uses TRBV6-1 and TRBJ1-2; no definite D call. Germline V gene data show CDR1 as MNHNS and CDR2 as SASEGT. V was cut by 2 bases and J by 7 bases, with 17 bases left in between. The CDR3 sequence is 15 residues long. The CDR3, as DNA: TGTGCCAGCAGTGAACCGGAGGGCTTCTCCCGTGGCTACACCTTC. It encodes CASSEPEGFSRGYTF.

The chain uses TRBV6-5 and TRBJ2-3; tentative D call: TRBD2 (5 bases). CDR1 is MNHEY, CDR2 SVGAGI, per germline. The V end was cut by 6 bases, the J end by 2 bases, with 12 bases between. This CDR3 has 14 amino acids. The CDR3, as DNA: TGTGCCAGCAGCTTACTAGAATACACAGATACGCAGTATTTT. This encodes CASSLLEYTDTQYF.

The chain carries TRBV3-1 (or the pseudogene TRBV3-2) and TRBJ1-6; TRBD1 aligns across 8 bases. Losses at the gene ends were 0 bases for V and 10 bases for J; bases not matched to a gene: 5. CDR1 and CDR2 from the germline V gene are LGHDT and YNNKEL (reference sequence). The CDR3 totals 15 residues. The CDR3 region has the DNA TGTGCCAGCAGCCAAGATACGGGGACAGGATCACCCCTCCACTTT. Protein sequence: CASSQDTGTGSPLHF.

CDR3 residues: CASSLRRIRGPTEAFF. The CDR3 nucleotides are TGTGCCAGCAGTTTACGCCGGATTCGGGGTCCCACTGAAGCTTTCTTT. The chain carries TRBV28 and TRBJ1-1; D unclear. Germline V gene sequence: CDR1 MDHEN, CDR2 SYDVKM. The V end was cut by 2 bases, the J end by 4 bases, with 17 bases between. The CDR3 sequence is 16 residues long.

This chain uses TRBV6-2 or TRBV6-3 with TRBJ2-7, with D perhaps assigned TRBD1 or TRBD2 (5 bases each). Germline assignment: CDR1 MNHEY and CDR2 SVGEGT. V lost 4 bases, J lost 3 bases, and 10 bases lay in between. The CDR3 length is 13 residues. The CDR3 loop is CASSSGPHYEQYF. The CDR3 coding sequence is TGTGCCAGCAGTTCGGGGCCCCACTACGAGCAGTACTTC.

The gene calls are TRBV24-1 and TRBJ1-1, with 8 bases lining up with TRBD1. CDR3 size: 13 residues. J was trimmed by 6 bases and V by 5 bases; bases with no gene match: 4. Germline V gene data show CDR1 as KGHDR and CDR2 as SFDVKD. CDR3 nucleotide sequence: TGTGCCACCAGTGGACAGGGGAGGGCTGAAGCTTTCTTT. It yields the protein CATSGQGRAEAFF.

This clone has a handful of counts. CDR3 residues: CASSARTGGKYEQYF. Written as DNA, the CDR3 is TGTGCCAGTAGTGCTCGGACAGGGGGGAAATACGAGCAGTACTTC. The rearrangement uses TRBV19 and TRBJ2-7; 10 bases align to TRBD1. Looked up from germline, CDR1 is LNHDA and CDR2 is SQIVND (reference sequence). This CDR3 is built from 15 residues. The junction had 8 bases not matched to a gene; V was cut back by 5 bases and J by 4 bases.

The rearrangement links TRBV30 to TRBJ1-4; D might be TRBD1 (5 bases). CDR3 length equals 12 residues. V lost 6 bases, J lost 3 bases, and 8 bases lay in between. CDR1 and CDR2 from the germline V gene are GTSNPN and SVGIG (reference sequence). The CDR3 bases are TGTGCCTGTGACAGACCTAATGAAAAACTGTTTTTT. This encodes CACDRPNEKLFF.

The chain uses TRBV6-4 and TRBJ2-3, with TRBD2 matching 9 bases. Trimming at V came to 6 bases and at J to 2 bases, leaving 3 bases not matched to a gene. Germline CDR1 MRHNA, CDR2 SNTAGT. CDR3 length: 14 amino acids. The CDR3 protein is CASRPSGITDTQYF. The CDR3 nucleotides read TGTGCCAGCAGGCCTAGCGGGATCACAGATACGCAGTATTTT.

The genes are TRBV27 and TRBJ1-2; TRBD1 matches at 11 bases. The CDR3 loop spans 16 amino acids. V lost 10 bases to trimming and J lost 4 bases; unmatched junction nucleotides: 14. CDR1 and CDR2 (germline): MNHEY, SMNVEV (reference sequence). CDR3 nucleotide sequence: TGTGCCACCAAGCCCTCAGCCGGGACAGGGGGCTATGGCTACACCTTC. As protein: CATKPSAGTGGYGYTF.

This chain links TRBV7-9 with TRBJ2-7; tentative D call: TRBD2 (5 bases). CDR1 SEHNR and CDR2 FQNEAQ come from the germline V gene (reference sequence). With 1 base removed from V and 2 bases from J, the gap between germline ends came to 9 bases. The CDR3 sequence is 14 residues long. CDR3 in DNA: TGTGCCAGCAGCTTAGTCGCGGGCACCTACGAGCAGTACTTC. This translates into CASSLVAGTYEQYF.

The chain uses TRBV30 and TRBJ2-1; perhaps D is TRBD1 or TRBD2 (5 bases each). V was cut by 4 bases and J by 2 bases, with 15 bases left in between. This CDR3 is built from 15 residues. Germline V gene lookup returns CDR1 GTSNPN and CDR2 SVGIG (reference sequence). CDR3 protein: CAWTPGSVPYNEQFF. CDR3 bases: TGTGCCTGGACCCCAGGGAGTGTTCCCTACAATGAGCAGTTCTTC.

J is TRBJ1-2 and V is TRBV24-1, with TRBD1 matching over 7 bases. There are 15 residues in the CDR3. Germline loops: CDR1 KGHDR, CDR2 SFDVKD. The V segment lost 4 bases and the J segment 4 bases; nucleotides outside the gene matches: 8. The CDR3 bases are TGTGCCACCAGTGAACAGACAGGGAACGGCTATGGCTACACCTTC. Encoded protein: CATSEQTGNGYGYTF.

V gene TRBV11-2 combines with J gene TRBJ1-2; tentatively, D is TRBD1 (6 bases). Trimming stripped 5 bases from V and 8 bases from J, with 15 bases between. The germline CDR1 and CDR2 sequences are SGHAT and FQNNGV. This CDR3 contains 13 residues. The CDR3 bases are TGTGCCAGCAGCCTTGACAGGAATGGGGGCTACACCTTC. Translated, it gives CASSLDRNGGYTF.

This clone was found once. The same CDR3 is also encoded by other DNA sequences in this sample. The rearrangement uses TRBV18 and TRBJ2-5, with 7 positions matching TRBD1. The CDR3 length is 13 residues. Germline V lookup: CDR1 KGHSH, CDR2 LQKENI. V trimming: 2 bases; J trimming: 3 bases; junction bases outside the gene matches: 0. CDR3 coding DNA: TGTGCCAGCTCACCAGGACAGGAAGAGACCCAGTACTTC. Translated: CASSPGQEETQYF.

The chain carries TRBV9 and TRBJ2-1; D assignment may be TRBD1 or TRBD2 (6 bases each). V lost 2 bases, J lost 6 bases, and 18 bases lay in between. The CDR3 totals 16 residues. CDR1 SGDLS and CDR2 YYNGEE come from the germline V gene. CDR3 nucleotides: TGTGCCAGCAGCGTCAATCCGGTCGAGGGGGGCAATGAGCAGTTCTTC. Encoded protein: CASSVNPVEGGNEQFF. Using reference TRBV9 and TRBJ2-1 for the parts outside the CDR3, the full variable domain is DSGVTQTPKHLITATGQRVTLRCSPRSGDLSVYWYQQSLDQGLQFLIQYYNGEERAKGNILERFSAQQFPDLHSELNLSSLELGDSALYFCASSVNPVEGGNEQFFGPGTRLTVL.

V gene TRBV19 combines with J gene TRBJ1-2, with 8 bases matching TRBD1. Trimming took 8 bases from V and 7 from J; bases not matched to a gene: 12. The germline CDR1 and CDR2 sequences are LNHDA and SQIVND (reference sequence). The CDR3 is 14 amino acids. CDR3 region: CASGQDQGARGYTF. The DNA of the CDR3 is TGTGCCAGTGGGCAGGACCAGGGGGCGCGTGGCTACACCTTC.

The J gene is TRBJ2-1, the V gene TRBV27; 7 bases line up with TRBD1. This CDR3 has 19 residues. V shed 6 bases and J 2 bases; nucleotides not matched to a gene: 19. The germline CDR1 and CDR2 sequences are MNHEY and SMNVEV (reference sequence). The CDR3 bases are TGTGCCAGCAGGTCATCCGGGACAGAGAGGATTGGGGCCTACAATGAGCAGTTCTTC. Translating gives CASRSSGTERIGAYNEQFF.

The V call is TRBV9, the J call TRBJ2-2, with D uncertain. From germline, CDR1 is SGDLS and CDR2 YYNGEE. V lost 4 bases and J lost 1, with 8 bases in between. The CDR3 runs 14 residues. This chain's CDR3 is CASSPSRNTGELFF. Here the CDR3 DNA reads TGTGCCAGCAGCCCTAGTAGGAACACCGGGGAGCTGTTTTTT.

The rearrangement joins TRBV5-4 to TRBJ2-5; 10 bases match TRBD1. CDR3 length equals 17 residues. The V gene's germline CDR1 is SGHNT and CDR2 YYREEE (reference sequence). The junction had 9 bases not matched to a gene; V was cut back by 4 bases and J by 0 bases. In DNA, the CDR3 is TGTGCCAGCAGCGGAATCGGGACAGGGGAGTACCAAGAGACCCAGTACTTC. Amino acids: CASSGIGTGEYQETQYF.

V is TRBV28 and J is TRBJ2-3, with 11 bases lining up with TRBD1. The CDR3 spans 17 residues. Germline-derived CDR1 and CDR2 are MDHEN and SYDVKM. Trimming at V came to 4 bases and at J to 5 bases, leaving 11 bases not matched to a gene. This CDR3 reads CASSSSGTGGPVDTQYF. Written as DNA, the CDR3 is TGTGCCAGCAGTTCTTCCGGGACAGGGGGTCCGGTAGATACGCAGTATTTT.

Relative to its sample, this clone is medium-sized (0.01 to 0.1%). The CDR3: CASSQDRLGWETQYF. The CDR3, as DNA: TGTGCCAGCAGCCAAGACAGACTGGGTTGGGAGACCCAGTACTTC. The J gene is TRBJ2-5, the V gene TRBV16, with a tentative D call TRBD1 (5 bases). Germline CDR1 reads KGHSY; CDR2 reads FQNENV. This CDR3 is 15 amino acids long. V was cut by 2 bases and J by 5 bases, with 15 bases left in between.

The chain has TRBV19 and TRBJ1-4; 8 positions match TRBD1. V was pared by 1 base and J by 7 bases, with 8 bases of the junction left unmatched. The CDR3 covers 16 residues. Per the germline V gene, CDR1 is LNHDA and CDR2 is SQIVND (reference sequence). The CDR3 nucleotides read TGTGCCAGTAGTATAGGTCGACAGGGGATAATTGAAAAACTGTTTTTT. Translating it yields CASSIGRQGIIEKLFF. Together with reference TRBV19 and TRBJ1-4, the CDR3 gives the full variable domain: DGGITQSPKYLFRKEGQNVTLSCEQNLNHDAMYWYRQDPGQGLRLIYYSQIVNDFQKGDIAEGYSVSREKKESFPLTVTSAQKNPTAFYLCASSIGRQGIIEKLFFGSGTQLSVL.